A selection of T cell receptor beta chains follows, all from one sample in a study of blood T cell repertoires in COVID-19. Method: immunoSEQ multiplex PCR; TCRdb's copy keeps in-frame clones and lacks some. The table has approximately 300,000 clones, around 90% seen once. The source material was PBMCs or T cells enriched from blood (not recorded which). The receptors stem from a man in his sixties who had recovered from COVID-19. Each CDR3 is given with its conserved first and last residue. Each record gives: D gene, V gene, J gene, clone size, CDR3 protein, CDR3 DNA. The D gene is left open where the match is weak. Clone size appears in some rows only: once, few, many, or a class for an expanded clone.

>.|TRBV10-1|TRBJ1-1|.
CASSESTGSNTEAFF
TGCGCCAGCAGTGAGTCCACAGGGTCCAACACTGAAGCTTTCTTT
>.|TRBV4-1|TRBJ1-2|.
CASSQIGGANYGYTF
TGCGCCAGCAGCCAAATAGGGGGAGCTAACTATGGCTACACCTTC
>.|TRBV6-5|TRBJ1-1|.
CASTGGVEGTEAFF
TGTGCCAGCACCGGAGGGGTCGAGGGAACTGAAGCTTTCTTT
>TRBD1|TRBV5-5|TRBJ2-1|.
CASSQDPTGFNEQFF
TGTGCCAGCAGCCAAGACCCGACAGGGTTCAATGAGCAGTTCTTC
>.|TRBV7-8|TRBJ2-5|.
CASSTGRHEETQYF
TGTGCCAGCAGCACAGGACGGCACGAAGAGACCCAGTACTTC
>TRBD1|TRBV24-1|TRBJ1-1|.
CATSRTGPNTEAFF
TGTGCCACCAGTCGGACAGGGCCCAACACTGAAGCTTTCTTT
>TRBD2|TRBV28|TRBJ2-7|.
CASSPPGGLYSYEQYF
TGTGCCAGCAGTCCTCCCGGGGGGTTGTATTCCTACGAGCAGTACTTC
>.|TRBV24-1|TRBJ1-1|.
CATSDPQCTEAFF
TGTGCCACCAGTGACCCCCAGTGCACTGAAGCTTTCTTT
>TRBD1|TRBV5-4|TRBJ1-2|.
CASSQTGDSYGYTF
TGTGCCAGCAGCCAGACCGGGGACAGCTATGGCTACACCTTC
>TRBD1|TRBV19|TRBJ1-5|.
CASSTRDSSNQPQHF
TGTGCCAGTAGTACGAGGGACAGTAGCAATCAGCCCCAGCATTTT
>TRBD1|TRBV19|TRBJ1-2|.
CASSIDGQGIGGYTF
TGTGCCAGTAGTATAGATGGACAGGGAATCGGTGGCTACACCTTC
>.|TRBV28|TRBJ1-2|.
CASGGRANYGYTF
TGTGCCAGCGGGGGCAGAGCTAACTATGGCTACACCTTC
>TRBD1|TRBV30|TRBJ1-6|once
CAWNLGQQNSPLHF
TGTGCCTGGAATCTGGGACAGCAAAATTCACCCCTCCACTTT
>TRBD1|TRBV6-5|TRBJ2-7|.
CASSYSGQGIYEQYF
TGTGCCAGCAGTTACTCGGGACAGGGTATCTACGAGCAGTACTTC
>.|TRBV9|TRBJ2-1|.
CASSPHGVNPVNEQFF
TGTGCCAGCAGCCCCCACGGAGTGAATCCTGTGAATGAGCAGTTCTTC
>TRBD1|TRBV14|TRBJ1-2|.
CASSRTGGPSTF
TGTGCCAGCAGCCGAACAGGGGGCCCTTCCACCTTC
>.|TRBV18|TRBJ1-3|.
CASSPTFDRSGNTIYF
TGTGCCAGCTCACCGACCTTCGACAGGTCAGGAAACACCATATATTTT
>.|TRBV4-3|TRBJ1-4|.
CASSQRSGVVEKLFF
TGCGCCAGCAGCCAGAGATCAGGGGTAGTCGAAAAACTGTTTTTT
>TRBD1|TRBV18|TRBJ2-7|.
CASSRQGPYEQYF
TGTGCCAGCTCTCGACAGGGTCCCTACGAGCAGTACTTC
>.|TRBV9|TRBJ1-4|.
CASSVDGRGEKLFF
TGTGCCAGCAGCGTCGACGGCAGAGGGGAAAAACTGTTTTTT
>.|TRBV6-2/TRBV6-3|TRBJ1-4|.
CASSYSTLGLDEKLFF
TGTGCCAGCAGTTACTCGACCCTGGGGCTCGATGAAAAACTGTTTTTT
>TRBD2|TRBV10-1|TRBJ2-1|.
CASSESAGGLFREQFF
TGCGCCAGCAGTGAGTCGGCGGGAGGGCTCTTCCGTGAGCAGTTCTTC
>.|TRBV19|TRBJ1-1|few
CASSIQGGTEAFF
TGTGCCAGTAGTATCCAGGGTGGCACTGAAGCTTTCTTT
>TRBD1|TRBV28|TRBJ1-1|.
CASLKRDRGLSAFF
TGTGCCAGCCTTAAAAGGGACAGGGGGCTTTCAGCTTTCTTT
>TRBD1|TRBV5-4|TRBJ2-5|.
CASSVTGAYLQETQYF
TGTGCCAGCAGCGTCACAGGGGCCTATCTCCAAGAGACCCAGTACTTC
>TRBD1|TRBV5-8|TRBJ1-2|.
CASTPRVDRGYDYGYTF
TGTGCCAGCACCCCCCGGGTCGACAGGGGGTACGACTATGGCTACACCTTC
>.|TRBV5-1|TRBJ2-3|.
CASSLGLAVDTQYF
TGCGCCAGCAGCTTGGGCCTAGCAGTAGATACGCAGTATTTT
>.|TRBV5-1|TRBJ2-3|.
CASSLAFGGARPSTDTQYF
TGCGCCAGCAGCTTGGCTTTTGGCGGAGCCCGCCCTAGCACAGATACGCAGTATTTT
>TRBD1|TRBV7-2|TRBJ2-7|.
CASSLGPPGQGNEQYF
TGTGCCAGCAGCTTAGGCCCGCCGGGACAGGGGAACGAGCAGTACTTC
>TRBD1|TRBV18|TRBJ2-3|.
CASSPPGTGGDTQYF
TGTGCCAGCTCACCACCGGGGACAGGGGGAGATACGCAGTATTTT
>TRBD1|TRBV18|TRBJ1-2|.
CASSPGLDRGFYGYTF
TGTGCCAGCTCACCAGGATTAGACAGGGGCTTCTATGGCTACACCTTC
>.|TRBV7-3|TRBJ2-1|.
CASSKRGWEAYNEQFF
TGTGCCAGCAGCAAACGGGGGTGGGAAGCCTACAATGAGCAGTTCTTC
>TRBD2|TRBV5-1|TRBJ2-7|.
CASSLASGRILSYEQYF
TGCGCCAGCAGCTTGGCTAGCGGGAGGATACTTTCCTACGAGCAGTACTTC
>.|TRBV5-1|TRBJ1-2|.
CASSSGTGNYGYTF
TGCGCCAGCAGCTCTGGGACTGGGAACTATGGCTACACCTTC
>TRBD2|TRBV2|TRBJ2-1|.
CASSARGGSYNEQFF
TGTGCCAGCAGTGCCCGCGGGGGCTCCTACAATGAGCAGTTCTTC
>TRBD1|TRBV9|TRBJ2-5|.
CASSVSQGPQETQYF
TGTGCCAGCAGCGTATCACAGGGGCCCCAAGAGACCCAGTACTTC
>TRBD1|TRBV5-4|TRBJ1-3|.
CASSLTGGGNTIYF
TGTGCCAGCAGCTTGACAGGGGGAGGAAACACCATATATTTT
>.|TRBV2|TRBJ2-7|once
CASKTGQHYEQYF
TGTGCCAGCAAAACAGGCCAGCACTACGAGCAGTACTTC
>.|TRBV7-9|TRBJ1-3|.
CASSFGRGDTIYF
TGTGCCAGCAGCTTTGGCAGGGGAGACACCATATATTTT
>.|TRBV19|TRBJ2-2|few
CASISRLNTGELFF
TGTGCCAGTATAAGCAGACTGAACACCGGGGAGCTGTTTTTT
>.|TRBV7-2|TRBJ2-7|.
CASSMTASYEQYF
TGTGCCAGCAGCATGACAGCCAGCTACGAGCAGTACTTC
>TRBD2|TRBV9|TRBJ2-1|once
CASSVTSGSGSSYNEQFF
TGTGCCAGCAGCGTTACTAGCGGGAGTGGGAGTTCCTACAATGAGCAGTTCTTC
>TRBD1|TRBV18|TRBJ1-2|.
CASSSGTGLYGYTF
TGTGCCAGCTCATCCGGGACAGGCCTCTATGGCTACACCTTC
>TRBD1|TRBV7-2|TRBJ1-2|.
CASSPGTGYGYTF
TGTGCCAGCAGCCCCGGGACAGGCTATGGCTACACCTTC
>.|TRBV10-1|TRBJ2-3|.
CASSDSTDTQYF
TGCGCCAGCAGTGACTCCACAGATACGCAGTATTTT
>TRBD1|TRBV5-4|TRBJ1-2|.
CASSGTGVNYGYTF
TGTGCCAGCAGCGGGACAGGGGTTAACTATGGCTACACCTTC
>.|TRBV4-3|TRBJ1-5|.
CASSQRTGSNQPQHF
TGCGCCAGCAGCCAAAGGACGGGGTCCAATCAGCCCCAGCATTTT
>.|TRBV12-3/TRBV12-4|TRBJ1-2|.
CASSFSEGGYTF
TGTGCCAGCAGTTTTTCGGAGGGAGGCTACACCTTC
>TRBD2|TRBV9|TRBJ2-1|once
CASSRRSSGRAVEQFF
TGTGCCAGCAGTCGCCGAAGTAGCGGGAGGGCCGTTGAGCAGTTCTTC
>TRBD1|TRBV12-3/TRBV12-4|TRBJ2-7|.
CASWTGTYEQYF
TGTGCCAGTTGGACAGGTACCTACGAGCAGTACTTC
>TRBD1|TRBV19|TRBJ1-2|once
CASSIEKVSGQGYGYTF
TGTGCCAGTAGTATAGAAAAGGTCTCGGGACAGGGCTATGGCTACACCTTC
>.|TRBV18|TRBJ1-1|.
CASSNGRTTDTEAFF
TGTGCCAGCTCAAACGGCAGGACTACGGACACTGAAGCTTTCTTT
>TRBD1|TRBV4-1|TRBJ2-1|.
CASSHTDRVLANEQFF
TGCGCCAGCAGCCACACCGACAGGGTTCTTGCGAATGAGCAGTTCTTC
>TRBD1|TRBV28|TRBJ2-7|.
CASSLGQGAYEQYF
TGTGCCAGCAGCCTCGGACAGGGAGCCTACGAGCAGTACTTC
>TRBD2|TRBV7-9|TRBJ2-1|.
CASSRLAGGYNEQFF
TGTGCCAGCAGCAGGCTAGCGGGAGGATACAATGAGCAGTTCTTC
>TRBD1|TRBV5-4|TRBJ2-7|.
CASSQTGEGAQQYF
TGTGCCAGCAGCCAAACAGGAGAGGGGGCACAGCAGTACTTC
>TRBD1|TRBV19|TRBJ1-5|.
CASSVNRGGNQPQHF
TGTGCCAGTAGTGTCAACAGGGGAGGCAATCAGCCCCAGCATTTT
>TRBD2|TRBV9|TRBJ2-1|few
CASSDPQREGYNEQFF
TGTGCCAGCAGCGATCCCCAGCGGGAGGGCTACAATGAGCAGTTCTTC
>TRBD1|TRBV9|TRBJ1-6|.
CASSVQGEQTAPLHF
TGTGCCAGCAGCGTACAGGGGGAACAGACGGCACCCCTCCACTTT